The 16 T cell receptor beta chains below all came from one sample that was sequenced in a study of blood T cell repertoires in COVID-19. Only in-frame clones appear in the TCRdb table, and some are missing; sequencing was by immunoSEQ multiplex PCR. The table lists roughly 190,000 clones, roughly 82% of them singletons, with around 5.2% in the top ten. Sequencing was performed on PBMCs or T cells enriched from blood (not recorded which). The receptor set was obtained from a woman aged 60-75 years with acute COVID-19.

The chain joins TRBV24-1 to TRBJ2-1, with 10 nucleotides matching TRBD1. Looked up from germline, CDR1 is KGHDR and CDR2 is SFDVKD. The CDR3 spans 16 residues. Trimming cost V 4 bases and J 8 bases; bases outside gene matches: 10. CDR3 in DNA: TGTGCCACCAGTGACCTTAGACAGGGGGCGGATGATGAGCAGTTCTTC. It is translated as CATSDLRQGADDEQFF.

The chain joins TRBV19 to TRBJ1-5; weak D call: TRBD1 (6 bases). CDR1 is LNHDA, CDR2 SQIVND, per germline (reference sequence). This CDR3 has 14 amino acids. V lost 3 bases to trimming and J lost 7 bases, with 13 bases between them. CDR3: CASSIITGYQPQHF. The CDR3 nucleotides read TGTGCCAGTAGTATTATAACAGGGTACCAGCCCCAGCATTTT.

The rearrangement joins TRBV3-1 (or the pseudogene TRBV3-2) to TRBJ1-2; possibly TRBD1 for D (6 bases). V was shortened by 4 bases and J by 0 bases, with 12 bases between the two germline ends. From germline, CDR1 is LGHDT and CDR2 YNNKEL (reference sequence). The CDR3 runs to 15 residues. CDR3 nucleotide sequence: TGTGCCAGCAGCCCGAGGGACACCCCTAACTATGGCTACACCTTC. It codes for CASSPRDTPNYGYTF.

Only one count was recorded for this clone. The genes are TRBV28 and TRBJ2-3; 12 positions match TRBD2. This CDR3 spans 15 amino acids. Trimming cost V 8 bases and J 2 bases; bases outside gene matches: 5. From germline, CDR1 is MDHEN and CDR2 SYDVKM. Here the CDR3 DNA reads TGTGCCAGCGAAAGGACTAGCGGGGTCACAGATACGCAGTATTTT. It codes for CASERTSGVTDTQYF.

This clone was found once. J is TRBJ1-5 and V is TRBV30; possibly TRBD1 for D (6 bases). Deletions cut 0 bases from V and 2 bases from J, with 8 bases between. The CDR3 sequence is 14 residues long. Per the germline V gene, CDR1 is GTSNPN and CDR2 is SVGIG (reference sequence). The DNA for the CDR3 is TGTGCCTGGAGTGTACAGGGTGGCAATCAGCCCCAGCATTTT. Residues: CAWSVQGGNQPQHF.

The genes are TRBV4-3 and TRBJ1-1, with D tentatively TRBD1 (6 bases). The CDR3 covers 13 residues. Germline V CDR1 and CDR2: LGHNA, YSLEER. V dropped 4 bases and J dropped 7 bases, with 13 bases sitting between them. The chain's CDR3 is CASSPTGTGEAFF. Here the CDR3 DNA reads TGCGCCAGCAGCCCGACAGGTACCGGTGAAGCTTTCTTT.

The V and J genes are TRBV5-1 and TRBJ1-6; TRBD1 might be the D (5 bases). CDR1 is SGHRS, CDR2 YFSETQ, per germline. The CDR3 contains 13 residues. V was cut by 4 bases and J by 10 bases, with 12 bases left in between. The CDR3 region has the DNA TGCGCCAGCAGCCGTGGGGCCGACTCACCCCTCCACTTT. Encoded protein: CASSRGADSPLHF.

The chain joins TRBV27 to TRBJ2-3, with TRBD2 matching 9 bases. The CDR3 runs to 16 residues. The ends lost 0 bases at V and 5 bases at J; junction bases unmatched: 6. Germline CDR1 reads MNHEY; CDR2 reads SMNVEV (reference sequence). CDR3 nucleotide sequence: TGTGCCAGCAGTTTATCGACAGCGGGAGGAGGAGATACGCAGTATTTT. This gives the protein CASSLSTAGGGDTQYF.

V is TRBV14 and J is TRBJ1-1; a weak D match, TRBD1 (5 bases). V lost 2 bases, J lost 11 bases, and 24 bases lay in between. The germline CDR1 and CDR2 sequences are SGHDN and FVKESK. The CDR3 spans 16 residues. CDR3 region: CASSQLRSGLGRMAFF. The DNA for the CDR3 is TGTGCCAGCAGCCAATTAAGATCCGGGCTGGGGCGGATGGCTTTCTTT. Full variable domain (outside the CDR3, taken from reference TRBV14 and TRBJ1-1): EAGVTQFPSHSVIEKGQTVTLRCDPISGHDNLYWYRRVMGKEIKFLLHFVKESKQDESGMPNNRFLAERTGGTYSTLKVQPAELEDSGVYFCASSQLRSGLGRMAFFGQGTRLTVV.

The genes are TRBV10-3 and TRBJ2-3; TRBD1 aligns across 10 bases. The CDR3 is made up of 14 amino acids. Losses at the gene ends were 10 bases for V and 1 base for J; bases not matched to a gene: 5. Germline-derived CDR1 and CDR2 are ENHRY and SYGVKD. As DNA, the CDR3 is TGTGCCACCATGACAGGGGGCGGCACAGATACGCAGTATTTT. It specifies CATMTGGGTDTQYF.

The V and J genes are TRBV6-5 and TRBJ1-5; 7 nucleotides align to TRBD1. This CDR3 is built from 13 residues. The germline CDR1 and CDR2 sequences are MNHEY and SVGAGI. Trimming cost V 8 bases and J 10 bases; bases outside gene matches: 11. The CDR3 loop reads CASGNRGVGPQHF. DNA of the CDR3: TGTGCCAGCGGGAACAGGGGAGTTGGCCCCCAGCATTTT.

Of note for this clone: This sample also contains other DNA sequences that code for the same CDR3. This sequence joins TRBV10-1 and TRBJ1-2; 7 bases are shared with TRBD1. The CDR3 has 13 amino acids. From germline, CDR1 is WNHNN and CDR2 SYGVQD (reference sequence). After removal of 5 bases from V and 4 bases from J, the junction contained 4 bases not matched to a gene. For the CDR3, the DNA is TGCGCCAGCAGTCCACAGGGGCCCTATGGCTACACCTTC. Its protein is CASSPQGPYGYTF.

The J gene is TRBJ2-1, the V gene TRBV11-2, with D unresolved. The CDR3 loop spans 10 amino acids. Germline loops: CDR1 SGHAT, CDR2 FQNNGV. Trimming removed 5 bases from V and 10 bases from J, with 6 bases in between. The CDR3 coding sequence is TGTGCCAGCAGCGTATTCGAGCAGTTCTTC. As protein: CASSVFEQFF.

This clone was seen repeatedly, ten times or more. The chain carries TRBV5-4 and TRBJ2-2, with 7 nucleotides matching TRBD2. The V and J ends lost 3 bases and 7 bases, in that order; junction bases with no gene match: 15. Germline values: CDR1 SGHNT, CDR2 YYREEE (reference sequence). CDR3 length: 17 residues. In DNA, the CDR3 is TGTGCCAGCAGCTCCGGGGAGCAGGGACTATTCCTCGGGGAGCTGTTTTTT. It specifies CASSSGEQGLFLGELFF.

The V and J genes are TRBV19 and TRBJ2-1; tentatively, D is TRBD2 (5 bases). V dropped 5 bases and J dropped 6 bases, with 14 bases sitting between them. The CDR3 is 14 amino acids. Germline values: CDR1 LNHDA, CDR2 SQIVND (reference sequence). CDR3 DNA: TGTGCCAGTAGTTTTGTGTTAGCGAGCAATGAGCAGTTCTTC. This encodes CASSFVLASNEQFF.

This clone was detected a few times. This sequence joins TRBV4-1 and TRBJ2-7; a weak D match, TRBD2 (6 bases). In germline, CDR1 is MGHRA, CDR2 YSYEKL. V was shortened by 2 bases and J by 5 bases, with 10 bases between the two germline ends. The CDR3 is made up of 13 amino acids. CDR3 protein: CASSQISGDEQYF. The CDR3 nucleotides read TGCGCCAGCAGCCAAATTAGCGGAGACGAGCAGTACTTC.